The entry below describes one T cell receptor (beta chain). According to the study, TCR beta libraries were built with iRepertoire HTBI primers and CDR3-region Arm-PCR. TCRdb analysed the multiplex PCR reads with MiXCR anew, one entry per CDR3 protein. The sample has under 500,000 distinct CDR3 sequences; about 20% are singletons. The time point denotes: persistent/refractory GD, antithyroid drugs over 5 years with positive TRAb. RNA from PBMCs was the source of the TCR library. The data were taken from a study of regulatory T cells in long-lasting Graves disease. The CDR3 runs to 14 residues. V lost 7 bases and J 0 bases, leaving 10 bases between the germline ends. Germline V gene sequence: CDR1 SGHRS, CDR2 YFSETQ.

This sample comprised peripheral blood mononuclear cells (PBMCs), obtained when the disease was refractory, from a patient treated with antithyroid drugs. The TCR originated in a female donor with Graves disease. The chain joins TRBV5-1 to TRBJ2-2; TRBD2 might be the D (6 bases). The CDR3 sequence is CASGGVANTGELFF. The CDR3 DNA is TGCGCCAGCGGAGGGGTTGCGAACACCGGGGAGCTGTTTTTT.